A single sample gave rise to the 15 T cell receptor beta chains below, sequenced in a study of T cell responses to AZD1222 COVID-19 vaccine. Using immunoSEQ multiplex PCR, the repertoire was profiled, and TCRdb retains in-frame clones only, with some absent. The sample shows fewer than 300,000 clones, over 90% of them seen only once. Here the sequenced sample was peripheral blood, taken on day 0 of AZD1222 vaccination. These receptors were taken from an adult in good health.

This chain links TRBV11-2 with TRBJ2-1, with TRBD2 matching over 12 bases. The J segment lost 4 bases and the V segment lost 5 bases, leaving 9 bases of the junction unmatched. CDR1 and CDR2 (germline): SGHAT, FQNNGV. The CDR3 totals 17 residues. The CDR3 loop is CASSPSSGRARYNEQFF. DNA of the CDR3: TGTGCCAGCAGCCCTTCTAGCGGGAGGGCCAGATACAATGAGCAGTTCTTC.

This clone came up a few times. The chain employs TRBV28 and TRBJ1-5, with a possible D match to TRBD1 (5 bases). V lost 5 bases, J lost 0 bases, and 14 bases lay in between. This CDR3 comprises 16 residues. Per germline, CDR1 MDHEN and CDR2 SYDVKM. This CDR3 reads CASSPRTSYSNQPQHF. For the CDR3, the DNA is TGTGCCAGCAGTCCGCGGACATCCTATAGCAATCAGCCCCAGCATTTT.

The chain is built from TRBV6-5 and TRBJ1-2; tentatively, D is TRBD1 (6 bases). Germline V lookup: CDR1 MNHEY, CDR2 SVGAGI. Trimming cost V 6 bases and J 7 bases, with 21 bases left between them. The CDR3 totals 15 residues. In nucleotides, the CDR3 is TGTGCCAGCAGCCCCCGGAGGGGGGGTACGGGTGGCTACACCTTC. Protein: CASSPRRGGTGGYTF.

The V call is TRBV12-3 or TRBV12-4, the J call TRBJ2-1; D gene unclear. Deletions cut 6 bases from V and 3 bases from J, with 3 bases between. There are 11 residues in the CDR3. CDR3 sequence (DNA): TGTGCCAGCAGGAACTACAATGAGCAGTTCTTC. This encodes CASRNYNEQFF.

This clone was detected only once. The rearrangement links TRBV18 to TRBJ2-3; unclear D gene. The germline CDR1 and CDR2 sequences are KGHSH and LQKENI. The CDR3 runs 14 residues. V was cut by 0 bases and J by 2 bases, with 6 bases left in between. CDR3 nucleotides: TGTGCCAGCTCACCACCCATCGCCACAGATACGCAGTATTTT. Its protein product is CASSPPIATDTQYF. Together with reference TRBV18 and TRBJ2-3, the CDR3 gives the full variable domain: NAGVMQNPRHLVRRRGQEARLRCSPMKGHSHVYWYRQLPEEGLKFMVYLQKENIIDESGMPKERFSAEFPKEGPSILRIQQVVRGDSAAYFCASSPPIATDTQYFGPGTRLTVL.

V and J are TRBV4-1 and TRBJ2-7, with D perhaps given as TRBD1 or TRBD2 (6 bases each). Deletions cut 3 bases from V and 7 bases from J, with 10 bases between. The CDR3 length is 12 residues. Germline V lookup: CDR1 MGHRA, CDR2 YSYEKL. CDR3 loop: CASSHIGGEQYF. CDR3 bases: TGCGCCAGCAGCCATATAGGGGGGGAGCAGTACTTC.

The chain has TRBV29-1 and TRBJ2-5; no clear D. Germline values: CDR1 SQVTM, CDR2 ANQGSEA. Trimming removed 4 bases at V and 1 base at J, with 7 bases between. This CDR3 region has 12 residues. The CDR3 is CSVGWGQETQYF. CDR3 sequence (DNA): TGCAGCGTTGGGTGGGGCCAAGAGACCCAGTACTTC. The full variable domain, rest sourced from reference TRBV29-1 and TRBJ2-5, is SAVISQKPSRDICQRGTSLTIQCQVDSQVTMMFWYRQQPGQSLTLIATANQGSEATYESGFVIDKFPISRPNLTFSTLTVSNMSPEDSSIYLCSVGWGQETQYFGPGTRLLVL.

The chain carries TRBV11-3 and TRBJ2-3; possibly TRBD2 for D (6 bases). The CDR3 is made up of 11 amino acids. V dropped 8 bases and J dropped 5 bases, with 8 bases sitting between them. Germline CDR1 is SGHNT and CDR2 is YENEEA. CDR3 protein: CASAGGDTQYF. Written as DNA, the CDR3 is TGTGCCAGCGCCGGGGGAGATACGCAGTATTTT.

The table lists this clone with a count of one. V usage is TRBV9 and J usage is TRBJ1-6; no definite D call. Trimming shortened V by 0 bases and J by 10 bases, and 8 bases separated the two germline ends. CDR3 length: 13 amino acids. CDR1 and CDR2 (germline): SGDLS, YYNGEE. CDR3 nucleotide sequence: TGTGCCAGCAGCGTAGTCGGGGAATCACCCCTCCACTTT. Protein: CASSVVGESPLHF. Based on the CDR3 plus reference TRBV9 and TRBJ1-6, the full variable domain is DSGVTQTPKHLITATGQRVTLRCSPRSGDLSVYWYQQSLDQGLQFLIQYYNGEERAKGNILERFSAQQFPDLHSELNLSSLELGDSALYFCASSVVGESPLHFGNGTRLTVT.

J is TRBJ2-1 and V is TRBV11-1; unclear D gene. The CDR3 extends over 12 amino acids. CDR1 is SGHAT and CDR2 is FQDESV in the germline V gene (reference sequence). Trimming took 5 bases from V and 5 from J, leaving 7 bases between them. The CDR3 here is CASSPEHNEQFF. The CDR3 DNA reads TGTGCCAGCAGCCCAGAGCACAATGAGCAGTTCTTC. Full variable domain (missing parts from reference TRBV11-1 and TRBJ2-1): EAEVAQSPRYKITEKSQAVAFWCDPISGHATLYWYRQILGQGPELLVQFQDESVVDDSQLPKDRFSAERLKGVDSTLKIQPAELGDSAMYLCASSPEHNEQFFGPGTRLTVL.

The chain has TRBV6-5 and TRBJ2-7; either TRBD1 or TRBD2 may supply D (5 bases each). V lost 6 bases, J lost 3 bases, and 12 bases lay in between. Germline CDR1 is MNHEY and CDR2 is SVGAGI. The length of the CDR3 is 13 residues. The CDR3 DNA reads TGTGCCAGCAGCCGGGACGGTATCTACGAGCAGTACTTC. It is translated as CASSRDGIYEQYF.

V and J are TRBV7-8 and TRBJ2-1; 14 bases agree with TRBD2. Germline CDR1 reads SGHVS; CDR2 reads FQNEAQ. The CDR3 consists of 16 residues. The ends lost 5 bases at V and 7 bases at J; junction bases unmatched: 7. The CDR3 loop is CASSPRLAGGYNEQFF. The DNA for the CDR3 is TGTGCCAGCAGCCCACGACTAGCGGGGGGGTATAATGAGCAGTTCTTC. The variable domain in full, with the rest retrieved from reference TRBV7-8 and TRBJ2-1, is GAGVSQSPRYKVAKRGQDVALRCDPISGHVSLFWYQQALGQGPEFLTYFQNEAQLDKSGLPSDRFFAERPEGSVSTLKIQRTQQEDSAVYLCASSPRLAGGYNEQFFGPGTRLTVL.

This chain uses TRBV7-8 with TRBJ2-1, with TRBD2 identical over 11 bases. V lost 5 bases and J lost 4; bases outside the gene matches: 7. The V gene's germline CDR1 is SGHVS and CDR2 FQNEAQ. This CDR3 contains 16 residues. CDR3 sequence: CASSRILAGDYNEQFF. CDR3 bases: TGTGCCAGCAGCCGAATACTAGCGGGGGATTACAATGAGCAGTTCTTC.

The sample holds a few counts of this clone. The gene calls are TRBV5-5 and TRBJ1-1; the D gene is possibly TRBD1 (5 bases). Germline V gene sequence: CDR1 SGHKS, CDR2 YYEKEE (reference sequence). V lost 4 bases and J 5 bases, leaving 12 bases between the germline ends. The CDR3 covers 13 residues. CDR3 nucleotide sequence: TGTGCCAGCAGCCCAGGGTTGCGGACTGAAGCTTTCTTT. Translated, it gives CASSPGLRTEAFF. Using reference TRBV5-5 and TRBJ1-1 for the parts outside the CDR3, the full variable domain is DAGVTQSPTHLIKTRGQQVTLRCSPISGHKSVSWYQQVLGQGPQFIFQYYEKEERGRGNFPDRFSARQFPNYSSELNVNALLLGDSALYLCASSPGLRTEAFFGQGTRLTVV.

The chain employs TRBV19 and TRBJ2-1, with TRBD1 identical over 12 bases. The V segment lost 4 bases and the J segment 5 bases; nucleotides outside the gene matches: 6. This CDR3 has 16 amino acids. In germline, CDR1 is LNHDA, CDR2 SQIVND (reference sequence). The CDR3 loop reads CASSTGTGGLNNEQFF. In DNA form, the CDR3 reads TGTGCCAGTAGTACCGGGACAGGGGGCTTGAACAATGAGCAGTTCTTC.